What follows are 5 T cell receptor beta chains derived from one specimen sequenced in a study of blood T cells in healthy people across ages. Together with a sample-barcoded 5' primer, a J-beta primer mix was included in a second PCR lasting roughly 6 to 12 cycles. TCRdb used MiXCR to reprocess the 5' RACE reads, holding one entry per CDR3 protein. The data hold 800,000 or so distinct CDR3 sequences, with about 25% observed a single time. These same records also appear under a second study, on T cells of mothers and their children.

Sequences were obtained from blood. Every receptor here comes from a boy aged 5-17 years in good health.

This clonotype was seen repeatedly, ten times or more. The chain links TRBV30 to TRBJ2-7; 7 bases fit TRBD1. Germline CDR1 GTSNPN, CDR2 SVGIG (reference sequence). The J segment lost 1 base and the V segment lost 0 bases, leaving 9 bases of the junction unmatched. The CDR3 loop spans 16 amino acids. The CDR3 DNA reads as TGTGCCTGGAGTGTACTGGGACAGTCTCCTTCCTACGAGCAGTACTTC. It is translated as CAWSVLGQSPSYEQYF.

This chain uses TRBV9 with TRBJ1-2; tentatively, D is TRBD1 (6 bases). The V end was cut by 0 bases, the J end by 6 bases, with 12 bases between. The germline gives CDR1 SGDLS, CDR2 YYNGEE. The CDR3 has 14 residues. The CDR3 sequence: CASSVGTGQHGYTF. Written as DNA, the CDR3 is TGTGCCAGCAGCGTAGGAACTGGACAGCATGGCTACACCTTC.

This clonotype has just a few counts. The chain combines TRBV6-1 with TRBJ2-4, with D possibly being TRBD2 (5 bases). The CDR3 length is 13 residues. Per germline, CDR1 MNHNS and CDR2 SASEGT. V was clipped by 8 bases and J by 6 bases, with 14 bases between them. CDR3 region: CASSSLVANIQYF. CDR3 coding DNA: TGTGCCAGCTCTAGCCTAGTCGCAAACATTCAGTACTTC.

This clonotype was seen only a few times. The chain recombines TRBV29-1 with TRBJ2-1, with 8 nucleotides matching TRBD2. The germline gives CDR1 SQVTM, CDR2 ANQGSEA. This CDR3 is 11 amino acids long. V gave up 8 bases and J gave up 8 bases; unmatched junction bases: 5. CDR3 DNA sequence: TGCAGCCCCGGGAGGGGGGATGAGCAGTTCTTC. Amino acid sequence: CSPGRGDEQFF.

This clonotype has only a few counts. The chain links TRBV6-1 to TRBJ1-4; D perhaps matches TRBD1 (5 bases). CDR1 MNHNS and CDR2 SASEGT come from the germline V gene. CDR3 size: 15 residues. The ends were cut back, 8 bases at V and 0 bases at J, with 13 bases in the middle. CDR3 in amino acids: CASRLDRSTNEKLFF. As DNA, the CDR3 is TGTGCCAGCCGGCTCGACAGATCAACTAATGAAAAACTGTTTTTT.